The clone carrying this T cell receptor beta chain was counted ten times or more. Its target is unknown. TCRdb re-derived calls from the PCR reads in MiXCR, one entry per CDR3 protein. This sample has hundreds of thousands of distinct CDR3 sequences, with 20% to 25% found just once. Using a CD8+CD4-CCR7+CD45RA+ phenotype, naive CD8 T cells were sorted. The V end lost 7 bases, the J end lost 3 bases, and 15 bases lay between the germline ends. The CDR3 runs to 14 residues. The V gene's germline CDR1 is LNHDA and CDR2 SQIVND (reference sequence). These data are taken from a study of molecular identifiers for immune sequencing clone quantification. Study outcomes and limitations: Amid more than 800,000 naive cells, spiked Jurkat TCR RNA from one cell was reportedly still detectable. For effector cells, clones above 20 RNA copies held over 99% of molecules; for naive cells, under 1%.

V is TRBV19 and J is TRBJ1-2; D is perhaps TRBD1 (5 bases). The TCR comes from a human donor in good health. Some libraries in this study had Jurkat cell RNA spiked in. Sample: naive CD8+ T cells from blood, with Jurkat cell RNA spiked in. Subset described: FACS-sorted CD8+CD4-CCR7+CD45RA+ naive T cells. CDR3 amino acids: CASTRGSDYYGYTF. In nucleotides, the CDR3 is TGTGCCAGTACAAGGGGATCAGACTACTATGGCTACACCTTC.